The entry that follows covers one T cell receptor (beta chain) sequence. The data stem from a study of blood T cell repertoires in COVID-19. Study-wide background: Sites in the United States, Italy and Spain provided acute and convalescent COVID-19 samples. The cDNA or gDNA used as material had been derived from T cells, B-cell-depleted T cells, or PBMCs.

V lost 3 bases and J 8 bases, leaving 14 bases between the germline ends. From germline, CDR1 is SGHRS and CDR2 YFSETQ. The CDR3 length is 13 residues. As processed by the authors: Reference gene primer amplification gave nucleated cell count estimates. Here immunoSEQ multiplex PCR was the method, and the copy in TCRdb shows in-frame clones only, minus some. Clone size and the V and J calls come from that table; the DNA yielded D and trimming. The sample has roughly 100,000 clones, about 83% seen once. The sample comprised peripheral blood. The gene calls are TRBV5-1 and TRBJ1-1; weak D call: TRBD1 (5 bases). The TCR originated in a man in his 70s with active or convalescent COVID-19. CDR3: CASSSPGLSEAFF. CDR3 DNA sequence: TGCGCCAGCAGCTCACCAGGGCTTTCAGAAGCTTTCTTT. Full variable domain (outside the CDR3, taken from reference TRBV5-1 and TRBJ1-1): KAGVTQTPRYLIKTRGQQVTLSCSPISGHRSVSWYQQTPGQGLQFLFEYFSETQRNKGNFPGRFSGRQFSNSRSEMNVSTLELGDSALYLCASSSPGLSEAFFGQGTRLTVV.